This is a list of T cell receptor beta chains from one sample in a study of glioma-infiltrating T cells. TCRdb redid the calling of the multiplex PCR reads with MiXCR, one entry per CDR3 protein. The sample comprises 170,000 or so distinct CDR3 sequences, over 40% of which are singletons, and over 4% rests with the top ten. The specimen sequenced was glioma tissue, nonneoplastic brain tissue, or PBMCs (not recorded which). The receptors originated from a human donor with low-grade glioma or glioblastoma, undergoing nonglioma brain surgery, or in good health (not recorded which). Each CDR3 is given with its conserved first and last residue.

TRBJ2-7 | TRBV28 | CASRLNTYEQYF
TRBJ1-1 | TRBV20-1 | CSASPGRWTEAFF
TRBJ2-1 | TRBV2 | CASTGTSGPKNEQFF
TRBJ2-7 | TRBV29-1 | CSVVEGSYEQYF
TRBJ2-1 | TRBV20-1 | CSPRDLSRIAGVNEQFF
TRBJ1-1 | TRBV12-5 | CASGFRPGDTGAFF
TRBJ2-3 | TRBV29-1 | CSVPWTSVTDTQYF
TRBJ2-5 | TRBV28 | CASSVQLAGGQETQYF
TRBJ1-1 | TRBV27 | CASSRGGSTEAFF
TRBJ2-1 | TRBV6-1 | CASSDPLRRNKQFF
TRBJ2-7 | TRBV28 | CATGEFDRTYEQYF
TRBJ1-5 | TRBV6-1 | CASSLGQSIRPQHF
TRBJ1-1 | TRBV3-1 | CASKVWSPNTEAFF
TRBJ2-5 | TRBV19 | CASSITSFDETQYF
TRBJ2-3 | TRBV29-1 | CSAGLGSRADTQYF
TRBJ2-1 | TRBV28 | CASSLPGANEQFF
TRBJ1-1 | TRBV5-4 | CASSLLQGNTEAFF
TRBJ2-3 | TRBV2 | CASGPGLLGTDTQYF
TRBJ2-7 | TRBV6-6 | CASSPTKGREQYF
TRBJ2-2 | TRBV11-2 | CASSATSGSFFGELFF
TRBJ2-1 | TRBV6-1 | CASSAGLAGNAEQFF
TRBJ2-7 | TRBV20-1 | CSLIPAGKSYEQYF
TRBJ2-7 | TRBV29-1 | CSVVGQTYEQYF
TRBJ2-1 | TRBV7-9 | CASSSEGWNNEQFF
TRBJ2-3 | TRBV28 | CASSQPQGHDTQYF
TRBJ2-4 | TRBV19 | CASSLSTGPKNIQYF
TRBJ2-3 | TRBV12-3/TRBV12-4 | CASSGTDHKDTQYF
TRBJ1-1 | TRBV3-1 | CASRLGETEAFF
TRBJ1-1 | TRBV12-3/TRBV12-4 | CASSYVENTEAFF
TRBJ2-1 | TRBV7-9 | CARSLHLVGGGNEQFF